This record concerns one T cell receptor (beta chain) sequence. Its antigen is still unknown. This sample is drawn from a study of T cells in Graves' hyperthyroidism and ophthalmopathy. Study-level results: Clonotypes that were expanded in thyroid above 0.001 mostly appeared in blood too. Separating ophthalmopathy from stable hyperthyroidism was achieved by a 13 V-J model.

RNA transcripts yielded amplified TCR beta CDR3 regions. First-round RT-PCR of the TCR CDR3 relied on the HTBI primer set. TCRdb re-called the multiplex PCR reads through MiXCR, storing one row per CDR3 protein. This sample carries 37,000 or so distinct CDR3 sequences, approximately 52% of them seen once, and the ten largest clones take 15% to 20%. Uncontrolled infection, other autoimmune disease, pregnancy and lactation each barred patients from inclusion. Germline-derived CDR1 and CDR2 are SGHAT and FQNNGV. The CDR3 covers 16 residues. V was clipped by 2 bases and J by 3 bases; unmatched bases: 7. This clonotype was obtained from a man in his forties with Graves' ophthalmopathy. Sample: blood. The chain couples TRBV11-2 to TRBJ1-1, with 9 bases fitting TRBD1. The CDR3 DNA sequence: TGTGCCAGCAGCTTAAGACAGGGGGTTGGCTACACTGAAGCTTTCTTT. It encodes CASSLRQGVGYTEAFF.